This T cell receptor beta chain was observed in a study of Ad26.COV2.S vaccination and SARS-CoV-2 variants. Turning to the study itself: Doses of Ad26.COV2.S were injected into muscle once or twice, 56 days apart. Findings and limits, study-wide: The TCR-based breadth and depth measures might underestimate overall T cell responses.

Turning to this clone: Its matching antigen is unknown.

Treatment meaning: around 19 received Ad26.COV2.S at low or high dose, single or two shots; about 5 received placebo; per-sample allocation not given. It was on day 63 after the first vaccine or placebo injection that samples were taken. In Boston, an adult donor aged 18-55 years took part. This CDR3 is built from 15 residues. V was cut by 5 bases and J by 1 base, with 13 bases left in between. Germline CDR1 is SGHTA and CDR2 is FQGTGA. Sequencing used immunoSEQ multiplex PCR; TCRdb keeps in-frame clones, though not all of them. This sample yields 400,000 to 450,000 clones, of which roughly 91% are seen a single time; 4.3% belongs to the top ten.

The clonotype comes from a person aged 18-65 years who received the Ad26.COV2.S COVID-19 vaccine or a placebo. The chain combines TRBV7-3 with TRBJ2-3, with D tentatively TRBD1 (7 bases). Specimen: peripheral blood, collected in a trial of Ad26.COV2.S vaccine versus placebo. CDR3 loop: CASSVQGGRTDTQYF. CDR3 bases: TGTGCCAGCAGCGTTCAGGGGGGACGCACAGATACGCAGTATTTT.